This TCR beta chain was sequenced during a study of blood T cell repertoires in COVID-19. Turning to the study itself: Sources were T cells, B-cell-depleted T cells, or PBMCs; the material itself was cDNA or gDNA.

The V end was cut by 4 bases, the J end by 8 bases, with 11 bases between. The CDR3 spans 11 residues. Germline-derived CDR1 and CDR2 are DFQATT and SNEGSKA (reference sequence). Assay: immunoSEQ multiplex PCR; the TCRdb copy retains only in-frame clones and omits some. This sample yields 200,000 to 300,000 clones, of which 80% to 90% are seen a single time; about 4% belongs to the top ten. The chain uses TRBV20-1 and TRBJ1-2, with a weak D call TRBD1 (5 bases). Sequences were obtained from PBMCs or T cells enriched from blood (not recorded which). The source is a woman aged 25 to 39 who had recovered from COVID-19. The CDR3 sequence: CSATGTRGYTF. In DNA form, the CDR3 reads TGCAGTGCTACAGGGACTCGAGGCTACACCTTC.